This T cell receptor beta chain was identified in a study of cytomegalovirus exposure and HLA in healthy donors. Findings and caveats of the study: A list of 150 or so TCR beta chains associated with cytomegalovirus was given.

Donors sampled were nominally healthy, though unrecorded immune exposures were likely. PCR was performed using 60 Vbeta and 13 Jbeta primers. TCRdb's copy holds only in-frame clones and misses some; the assay was immunoSEQ multiplex PCR. The top ten clones hold 2.7% of a sample with approximately 240,000 clones, 70% to 80% of them seen once. Of note for this clone: What it recognizes is unknown.

CDR1 MNHNY and CDR2 SVGAGI come from the germline V gene (reference sequence). The CDR3 consists of 12 residues. The rearrangement links TRBV6-6 to TRBJ2-5, with D tentatively TRBD1 (6 bases). The J call is in doubt because the DNA end fits TRBJ2-7 better. The clonotype originates from a woman aged 55-69 years in good health and CMV-seropositive. The sample consisted of PBMCs. The CDR3 loop is CASSLQGNEQYF. CDR3 sequence (DNA): TGTGCCAGCAGTTTACAGGGCAACGAGCAGTACTTC.